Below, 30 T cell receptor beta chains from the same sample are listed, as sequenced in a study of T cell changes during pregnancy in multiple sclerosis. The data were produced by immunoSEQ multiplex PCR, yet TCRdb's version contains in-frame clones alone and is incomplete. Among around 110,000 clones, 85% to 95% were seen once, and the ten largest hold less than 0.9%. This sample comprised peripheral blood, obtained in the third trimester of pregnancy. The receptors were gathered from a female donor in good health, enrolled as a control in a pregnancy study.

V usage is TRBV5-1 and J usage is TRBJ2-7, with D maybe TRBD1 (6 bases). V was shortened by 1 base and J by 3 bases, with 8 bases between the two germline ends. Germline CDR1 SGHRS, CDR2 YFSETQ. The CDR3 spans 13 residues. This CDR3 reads CASSLNRVYEQYF. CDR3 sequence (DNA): TGCGCCAGCAGCTTGAACAGGGTCTACGAGCAGTACTTC.

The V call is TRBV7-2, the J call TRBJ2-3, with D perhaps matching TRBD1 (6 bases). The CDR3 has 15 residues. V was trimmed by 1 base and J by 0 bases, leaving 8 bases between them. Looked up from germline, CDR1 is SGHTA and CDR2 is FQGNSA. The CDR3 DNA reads TGTGCCAGCAGCTTAGGGGGGCTTAGCACAGATACGCAGTATTTT. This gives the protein CASSLGGLSTDTQYF.

CDR3 sequence: CAISESAGESYGYTF. For the CDR3, the DNA is TGTGCCATCAGTGAGTCCGCAGGGGAGTCCTATGGCTACACCTTC. This chain joins TRBV10-3 and TRBJ1-2; a weak D match, TRBD1 (6 bases). V lost 0 bases and J 4 bases, leaving 12 bases between the germline ends. The germline CDR1 and CDR2 sequences are ENHRY and SYGVKD. The CDR3 extends over 15 amino acids.

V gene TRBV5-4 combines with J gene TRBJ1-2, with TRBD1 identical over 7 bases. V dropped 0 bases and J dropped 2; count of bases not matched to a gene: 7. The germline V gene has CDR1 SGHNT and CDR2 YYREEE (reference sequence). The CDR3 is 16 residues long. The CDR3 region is CASSLETGTVNYGYTF. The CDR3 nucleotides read TGTGCCAGCAGCTTGGAAACAGGGACAGTGAACTATGGCTACACCTTC.

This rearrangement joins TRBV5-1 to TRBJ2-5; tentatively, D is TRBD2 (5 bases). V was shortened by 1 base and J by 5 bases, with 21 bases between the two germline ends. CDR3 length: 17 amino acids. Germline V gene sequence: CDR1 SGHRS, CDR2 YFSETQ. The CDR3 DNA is TGCGCCAGCAGCTTGCGAGTAGGGCTAGCTTCGGAGGAGACCCAGTACTTC. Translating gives CASSLRVGLASEETQYF.

CDR3 protein: CASSPMGGVDSPLHF. The CDR3 nucleotides are TGCGCCAGCAGCCCTATGGGAGGGGTGGATTCACCCCTCCACTTT. This chain connects TRBV5-1 to TRBJ1-6, with D possibly matching TRBD1 (5 bases). This CDR3 has 15 amino acids. Germline-derived CDR1 and CDR2 are SGHRS and YFSETQ. The V gene lost 4 bases and the J gene lost 8 bases, with 16 bases spanning the gap.

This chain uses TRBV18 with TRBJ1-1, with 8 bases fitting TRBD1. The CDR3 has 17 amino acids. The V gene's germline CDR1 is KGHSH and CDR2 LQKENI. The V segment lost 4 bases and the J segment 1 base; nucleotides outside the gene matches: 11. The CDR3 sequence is CASSRTDRVVKNTEAFF. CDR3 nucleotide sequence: TGTGCCAGCTCACGGACGGACAGGGTGGTGAAGAACACTGAAGCTTTCTTT. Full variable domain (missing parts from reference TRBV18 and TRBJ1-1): NAGVMQNPRHLVRRRGQEARLRCSPMKGHSHVYWYRQLPEEGLKFMVYLQKENIIDESGMPKERFSAEFPKEGPSILRIQQVVRGDSAAYFCASSRTDRVVKNTEAFFGQGTRLTVV.

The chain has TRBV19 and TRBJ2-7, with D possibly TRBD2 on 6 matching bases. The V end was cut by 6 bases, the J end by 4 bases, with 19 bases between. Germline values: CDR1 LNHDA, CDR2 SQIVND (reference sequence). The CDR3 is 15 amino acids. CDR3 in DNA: TGTGCCAGTAGCTGGCAACAAGAGGGAGGTTACGAGCAGTACTTC. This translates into CASSWQQEGGYEQYF. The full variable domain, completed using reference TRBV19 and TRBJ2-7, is DGGITQSPKYLFRKEGQNVTLSCEQNLNHDAMYWYRQDPGQGLRLIYYSQIVNDFQKGDIAEGYSVSREKKESFPLTVTSAQKNPTAFYLCASSWQQEGGYEQYFGPGTRLTVT.

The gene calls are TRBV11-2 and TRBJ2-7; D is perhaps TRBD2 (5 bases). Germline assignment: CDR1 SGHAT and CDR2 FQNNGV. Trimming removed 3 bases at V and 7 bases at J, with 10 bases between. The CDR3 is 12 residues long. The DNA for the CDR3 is TGTGCCAGCAGCTTGGGGAGCAGGGAGCAGTACTTC. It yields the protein CASSLGSREQYF.

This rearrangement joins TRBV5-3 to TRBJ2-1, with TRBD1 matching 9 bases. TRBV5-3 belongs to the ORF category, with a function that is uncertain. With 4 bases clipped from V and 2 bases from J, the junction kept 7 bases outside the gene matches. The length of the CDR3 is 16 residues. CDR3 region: CARSPPGQGAYNEQFF. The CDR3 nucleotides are TGTGCCAGAAGCCCGCCGGGACAGGGAGCCTACAATGAGCAGTTCTTC.

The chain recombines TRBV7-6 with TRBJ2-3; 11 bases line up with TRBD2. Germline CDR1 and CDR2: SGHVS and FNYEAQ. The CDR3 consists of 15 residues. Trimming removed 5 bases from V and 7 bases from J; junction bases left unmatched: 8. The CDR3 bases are TGTGCCAGCAGCCCACTAGCGGGGGAATGGAATACGCAGTATTTT. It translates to CASSPLAGEWNTQYF.

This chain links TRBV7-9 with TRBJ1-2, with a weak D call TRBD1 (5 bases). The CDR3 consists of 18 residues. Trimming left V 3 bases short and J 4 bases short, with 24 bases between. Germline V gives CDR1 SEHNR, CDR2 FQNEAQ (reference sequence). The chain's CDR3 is CASSLGQHGGAVVYGYTF. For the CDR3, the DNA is TGTGCCAGCAGCTTGGGTCAGCATGGAGGGGCGGTTGTCTATGGCTACACCTTC.

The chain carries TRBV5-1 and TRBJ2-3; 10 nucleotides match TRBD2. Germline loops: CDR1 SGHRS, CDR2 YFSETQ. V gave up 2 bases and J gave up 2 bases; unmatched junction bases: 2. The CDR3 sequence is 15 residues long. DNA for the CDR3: TGCGCCAGCAGCTTAGCGGGGGGGCACACAGATACGCAGTATTTT. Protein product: CASSLAGGHTDTQYF.

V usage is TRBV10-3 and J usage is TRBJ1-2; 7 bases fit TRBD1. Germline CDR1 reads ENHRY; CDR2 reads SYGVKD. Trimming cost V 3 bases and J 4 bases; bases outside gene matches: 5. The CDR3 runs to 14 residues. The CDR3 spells CAISDQGGGYGYTF. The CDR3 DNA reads TGTGCCATCAGTGATCAGGGGGGAGGCTATGGCTACACCTTC.

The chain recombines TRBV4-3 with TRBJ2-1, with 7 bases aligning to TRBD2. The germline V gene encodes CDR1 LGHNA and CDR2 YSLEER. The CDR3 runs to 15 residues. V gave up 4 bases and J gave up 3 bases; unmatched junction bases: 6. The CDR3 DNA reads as TGCGCCAGCAGCCGGGAGCGGGGCCACTACAATGAGCAGTTCTTC. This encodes CASSRERGHYNEQFF.

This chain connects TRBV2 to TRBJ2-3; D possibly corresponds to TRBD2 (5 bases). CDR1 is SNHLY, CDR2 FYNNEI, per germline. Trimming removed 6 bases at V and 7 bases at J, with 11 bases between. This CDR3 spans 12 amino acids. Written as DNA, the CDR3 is TGTGCCAGCAGAAGTCCCGGGAATACGCAGTATTTT. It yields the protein CASRSPGNTQYF. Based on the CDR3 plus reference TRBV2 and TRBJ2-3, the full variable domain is EPEVTQTPSHQVTQMGQEVILRCVPISNHLYFYWYRQILGQKVEFLVSFYNNEISEKSEIFDDQFSVERPDGSNFTLKIRSTKLEDSAMYFCASRSPGNTQYFGPGTRLTVL.

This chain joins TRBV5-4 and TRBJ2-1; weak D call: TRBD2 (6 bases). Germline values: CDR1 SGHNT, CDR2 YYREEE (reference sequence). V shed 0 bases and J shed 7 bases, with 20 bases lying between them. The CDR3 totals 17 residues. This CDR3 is CASSLAGGAGLANEQFF. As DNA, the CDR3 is TGTGCCAGCAGCTTGGCGGGCGGGGCAGGGTTAGCGAATGAGCAGTTCTTC.

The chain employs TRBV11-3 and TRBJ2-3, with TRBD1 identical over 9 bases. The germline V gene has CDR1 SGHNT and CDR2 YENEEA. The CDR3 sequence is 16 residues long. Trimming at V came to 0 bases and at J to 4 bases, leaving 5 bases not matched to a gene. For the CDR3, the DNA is TGTGCCAGCAGCTTAGATGGGGGACAGGGATCAGATACGCAGTATTTT. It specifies CASSLDGGQGSDTQYF.

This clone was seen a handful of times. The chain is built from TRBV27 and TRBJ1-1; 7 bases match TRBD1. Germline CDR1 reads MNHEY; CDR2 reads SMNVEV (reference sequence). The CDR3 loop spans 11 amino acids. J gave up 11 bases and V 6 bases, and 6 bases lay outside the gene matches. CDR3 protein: CASRGTGDAFF. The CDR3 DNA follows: TGTGCCAGCAGGGGAACAGGGGACGCTTTCTTT.

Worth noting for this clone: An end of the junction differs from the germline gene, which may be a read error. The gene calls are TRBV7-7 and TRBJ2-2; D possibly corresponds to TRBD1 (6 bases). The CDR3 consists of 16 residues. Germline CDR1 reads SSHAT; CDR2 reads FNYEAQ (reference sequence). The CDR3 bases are TGTGCTAGCAGCTTATCAGGGGCCACTAACACCGGGGAGCTGTTTTTT. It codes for CASSLSGATNTGELFF.

This CDR3 is CATSQQGAGYGYTF. In DNA form, the CDR3 reads TGTGCCACCAGCCAACAGGGGGCTGGCTATGGCTACACCTTC. The gene calls are TRBV15 and TRBJ1-2; 9 bases are shared with TRBD1. This CDR3 region has 14 residues. Per the germline V gene, CDR1 is LNHNV and CDR2 is YYDKDF (reference sequence). V was clipped by 5 bases and J by 4 bases; unmatched bases: 5.

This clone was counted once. The CDR3, as DNA: TGTGCCAGCAGTATATCCGGGACAGATACGTATGGCTACACCTTC. As protein: CASSISGTDTYGYTF. The J gene is TRBJ1-2, the V gene TRBV7-2, with 7 bases lining up with TRBD1. This CDR3 region has 15 residues. Germline V CDR1 and CDR2: SGHTA, FQGNSA. V lost 6 bases to trimming and J lost 5 bases; unmatched junction nucleotides: 12.

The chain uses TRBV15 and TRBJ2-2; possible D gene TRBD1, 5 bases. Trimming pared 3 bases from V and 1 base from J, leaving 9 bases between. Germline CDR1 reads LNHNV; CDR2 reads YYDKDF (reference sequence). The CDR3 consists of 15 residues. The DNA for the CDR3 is TGTGCCACCAGCAGGCCAACAGGGAACACCGGGGAGCTGTTTTTT. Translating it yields CATSRPTGNTGELFF.

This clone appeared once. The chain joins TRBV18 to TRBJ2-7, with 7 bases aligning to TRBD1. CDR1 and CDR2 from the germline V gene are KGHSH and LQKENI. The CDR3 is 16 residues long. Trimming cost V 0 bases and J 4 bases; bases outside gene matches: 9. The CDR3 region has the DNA TGTGCCAGCTCACCACCCTCCGGGACAGCGAATTACGAGCAGTACTTC. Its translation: CASSPPSGTANYEQYF. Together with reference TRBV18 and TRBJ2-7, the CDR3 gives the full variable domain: NAGVMQNPRHLVRRRGQEARLRCSPMKGHSHVYWYRQLPEEGLKFMVYLQKENIIDESGMPKERFSAEFPKEGPSILRIQQVVRGDSAAYFCASSPPSGTANYEQYFGPGTRLTVT.

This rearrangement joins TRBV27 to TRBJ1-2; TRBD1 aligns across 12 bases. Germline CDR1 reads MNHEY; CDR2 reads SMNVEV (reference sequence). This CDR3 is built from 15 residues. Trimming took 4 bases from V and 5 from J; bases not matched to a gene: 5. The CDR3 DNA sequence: TGTGCCAGCAGTTCGAGGGACAGGGGGCAATATGGCTACACCTTC. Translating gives CASSSRDRGQYGYTF.

The DNA of the CDR3 is TGTGCCAGCAGCTTAGGGGTCGGCGGGACAGTCCACAATGAGCAGTTCTTC. It is translated as CASSLGVGGTVHNEQFF. The rearrangement links TRBV7-9 to TRBJ2-1; tentatively, D is TRBD1 (7 bases). V shed 1 base and J shed 5 bases, with 18 bases lying between them. This CDR3 spans 17 amino acids. Germline CDR1 reads SEHNR; CDR2 reads FQNEAQ (reference sequence).

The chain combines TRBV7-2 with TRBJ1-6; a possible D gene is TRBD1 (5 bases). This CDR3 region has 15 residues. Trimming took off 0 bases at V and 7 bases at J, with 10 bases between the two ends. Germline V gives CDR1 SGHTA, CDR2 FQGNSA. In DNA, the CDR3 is TGTGCCAGCAGCTTAGCGCCTGGGGGGAATTCACCCCTCCACTTT. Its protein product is CASSLAPGGNSPLHF. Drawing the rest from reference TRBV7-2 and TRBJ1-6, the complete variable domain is GAGVSQSPSNKVTEKGKDVELRCDPISGHTALYWYRQSLGQGLEFLIYFQGNSAPDKSGLPSDRFSAERTGGSVSTLTIQRTQQEDSAVYLCASSLAPGGNSPLHFGNGTRLTVT.

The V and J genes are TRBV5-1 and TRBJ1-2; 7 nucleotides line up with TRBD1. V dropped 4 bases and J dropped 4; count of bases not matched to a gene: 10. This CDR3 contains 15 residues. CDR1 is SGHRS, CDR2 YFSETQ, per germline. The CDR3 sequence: CASSPALGQIYGYTF. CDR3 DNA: TGCGCCAGCAGCCCTGCCTTGGGACAGATCTATGGCTACACCTTC.

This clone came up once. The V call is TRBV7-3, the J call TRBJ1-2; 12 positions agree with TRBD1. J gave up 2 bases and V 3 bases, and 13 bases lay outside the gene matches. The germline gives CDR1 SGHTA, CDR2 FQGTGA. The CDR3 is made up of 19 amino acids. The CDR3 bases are TGTGCCAGCAGCTTGGGGCCGGGACAGGGGGCGCTGGGAAACTATGGCTACACCTTC. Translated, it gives CASSLGPGQGALGNYGYTF.

The CDR3 DNA sequence: TGTGCCAGTAGTATCGGTTATAGGGACAGTAATCAGCCCCAGCATTTT. It yields the protein CASSIGYRDSNQPQHF. The V and J genes are TRBV19 and TRBJ1-5, with TRBD1 matching over 7 bases. In germline, CDR1 is LNHDA, CDR2 SQIVND (reference sequence). The CDR3 consists of 16 residues. The junction had 9 bases not matched to a gene; V was cut back by 3 bases and J by 4 bases.